Shown below are 14 T cell receptor beta chains from a single sample sequenced in a study of T cell clones after liver transplantation. Here immunoSEQ multiplex PCR was the method, and the copy in TCRdb shows in-frame clones only, minus some. Among 95,000 to 110,000 clones listed, 82% were seen once. Sequenced here: CD4+ T cells from blood, sampled before liver transplant. The receptors come from a human donor who received a liver transplant.

The DNA for the CDR3 is TGTGCCAGCAACTCACCGGGGAACACCATATATTTT. Its protein is CASNSPGNTIYF. The rearrangement joins TRBV6-5 to TRBJ1-3; unclear D gene. Germline CDR1 is MNHEY and CDR2 is SVGAGI. Trimming stripped 7 bases from V and 7 bases from J, with 11 bases between. There are 12 residues in the CDR3.

The gene calls are TRBV5-1 and TRBJ2-3; D gene ambiguous. Per germline, CDR1 SGHRS and CDR2 YFSETQ. V shed 1 base and J shed 5 bases, with 11 bases lying between them. The CDR3 runs 14 residues. CDR3 nucleotides: TGCGCCAGCAGCTTGCGTCAAACCGGAGATACGCAGTATTTT. It encodes CASSLRQTGDTQYF.

This sequence joins TRBV4-2 and TRBJ2-1, with unresolved D. The CDR3 is 14 residues long. Trimming stripped 0 bases from V and 4 bases from J, with 7 bases between. Germline lookup yields CDR1 LGHNA and CDR2 YNFKEQ. The CDR3 DNA follows: TGTGCCAGCAGCCAAGATTCCGGGTACAATGAGCAGTTCTTC. This gives the protein CASSQDSGYNEQFF.

The chain uses TRBV7-9 and TRBJ1-1, with 7 bases aligning to TRBD1. Germline trimming cut 5 bases from V and 1 base from J; bases unmatched to any gene: 1. Germline CDR1 reads SEHNR; CDR2 reads FQNEAQ (reference sequence). There are 13 residues in the CDR3. The chain's CDR3 is CASSRDRNTEAFF. CDR3 nucleotides: TGTGCCAGCAGCCGGGACAGGAACACTGAAGCTTTCTTT.

V and J are TRBV28 and TRBJ2-2, with D uncertain. Germline V lookup: CDR1 MDHEN, CDR2 SYDVKM. The CDR3 length is 17 residues. V was cut by 6 bases and J by 0 bases, with 17 bases left in between. The CDR3 protein is CASRTHRLRTNTGELFF. CDR3 DNA: TGTGCCAGCAGAACACACCGCTTGCGAACGAACACCGGGGAGCTGTTTTTT.

The chain carries TRBV19 and TRBJ1-1, with D possibly TRBD1 on 6 matching bases. This CDR3 spans 14 amino acids. Germline V lookup: CDR1 LNHDA, CDR2 SQIVND (reference sequence). The V end was cut by 4 bases, the J end by 1 base, with 10 bases between. CDR3 sequence (DNA): TGTGCCAGTAGTACAACGGGACAGAACACTGAAGCTTTCTTT. It translates to CASSTTGQNTEAFF.

The chain joins TRBV2 to TRBJ2-6; D might be TRBD1 or TRBD2, each matching 5 bases. Per germline, CDR1 SNHLY and CDR2 FYNNEI. Deletions cut 5 bases from V and 10 bases from J, with 15 bases between. This CDR3 contains 14 residues. CDR3 protein: CASSPPGRWNVLTF. The CDR3 region has the DNA TGTGCCAGCAGTCCCCCGGGACGGTGGAACGTCCTGACTTTC.

The rearrangement joins TRBV28 to TRBJ1-1; D gene unclear. Trimming removed 8 bases at V and 1 base at J, with 5 bases between. The CDR3 totals 11 residues. Germline V gene sequence: CDR1 MDHEN, CDR2 SYDVKM. The CDR3 spells CASEQNTEAFF. The DNA for the CDR3 is TGTGCCAGCGAACAGAACACTGAAGCTTTCTTT.

The rearrangement links TRBV5-1 to TRBJ1-5; 8 bases match TRBD1. The germline V gene has CDR1 SGHRS and CDR2 YFSETQ. The CDR3 runs 15 residues. V was pared by 4 bases and J by 2 bases, with 5 bases of the junction left unmatched. The CDR3 DNA reads as TGCGCCAGCAGCCCCGACAGGGGAGGCAATCAGCCCCAGCATTTT. This sequence encodes CASSPDRGGNQPQHF.

This clone was seen only a few times. The gene calls are TRBV5-6 and TRBJ2-6, with TRBD1 as a possible D gene (5 bases). Germline V gene data show CDR1 as SGHDT and CDR2 as YYEEEE. CDR3 length: 18 residues. The V gene lost 5 bases and the J gene lost 0 bases, with 18 bases spanning the gap. The CDR3 DNA is TGTGCCAGCAGTTCTGAACCGACAGATAGCTCTGGGGCCAACGTCCTGACTTTC. It encodes CASSSEPTDSSGANVLTF.

This clone was recorded a few times. V is TRBV12-5 and J is TRBJ1-1; 8 nucleotides match TRBD1. Losses at the gene ends were 5 bases for V and 4 bases for J; bases not matched to a gene: 15. Germline CDR1 and CDR2: LGHNT and FRNRAP. The CDR3 covers 17 residues. The CDR3 loop is CASGRTRPQGGVTEAFF. CDR3 DNA: TGTGCTAGTGGTAGAACACGGCCACAGGGGGGGGTCACTGAAGCTTTCTTT.

This chain joins TRBV6-6 and TRBJ2-1; 7 bases agree with TRBD2. Germline trimming cut 5 bases from V and 8 bases from J; bases unmatched to any gene: 12. Germline CDR1 is MNHNY and CDR2 is SVGAGI (reference sequence). The CDR3 is 15 residues long. CDR3: CASSTGLGGGDEQFF. The CDR3, as DNA: TGTGCCAGCAGTACCGGACTAGGAGGCGGAGATGAGCAGTTCTTC.

The CDR3 sequence is CASSLQGGVDTQYF. In nucleotides, the CDR3 is TGCGCCAGCAGCCTCCAGGGGGGGGTAGATACGCAGTATTTT. The chain couples TRBV4-3 to TRBJ2-3; TRBD1 or TRBD2 may be the D gene (7 bases each). This CDR3 is 14 amino acids long. CDR1 and CDR2 (germline): LGHNA, YSLEER. Trimming removed 4 bases from V and 5 bases from J, with 13 bases in between.

There are a few counts of this clone. J is TRBJ2-1 and V is TRBV6-1; the D is unclear. The CDR3 sequence is 14 residues long. V was clipped by 10 bases and J by 2 bases, with 15 bases between them. CDR1 and CDR2 from the germline V gene are MNHNS and SASEGT. The CDR3 sequence is CAIFIAPPYNEQFF. CDR3 DNA: TGTGCCATCTTCATAGCCCCTCCCTACAATGAGCAGTTCTTC.